This T cell receptor beta chain is drawn from a study of cytomegalovirus exposure and HLA in healthy donors (dated by TCRdb to about 2017). About the study as a whole: According to an earlier analysis of a few hundred of the donors, about 179 million T cells yielded 90 million to 130 million unique TCR beta sequences and about 280 Gb of sequence data. The aim of the study was to test whether cataloging public T cell receptors could identify signatures of past pathogen exposure. Roughly 5 DR-DQ haplotypes were treated as single units for association and clustering because of strong linkage in the cohort. An early release covering roughly 600 HLA-typed donors comprised 250 to 350 gigabases of sequencing data and 65 million to 100 million unique TCR sequences. In a later genetic analysis, genome-wide SNP genotypes for about three fifths of the roughly 670 donors were used, and that subset was treated as a discovery cohort. The number of donors typed differed by locus, with about 620-630 for A, B, C, DRB1 and DQB1, over 500 for DQA1, about 610 for DPA1, and approximately 470 for DPB1. Donor age, sex, ethnicity and CMV serostatus were compiled alongside the repertoire data. High-throughput TCR immunosequencing, statistical association of individual TCRs with disease status, and machine learning were combined to predict cytomegalovirus infection status. Besides the first cohort of under 700 subjects, a separate validation cohort made up of 90 to 150 different subjects was used. The study used immunosequencing to profile the T cell repertoires of approximately 650 subjects and linked those repertoires to cytomegalovirus serostatus. To study patterns of TCR occurrence, a later analysis re-analyzed previously published TCR beta repertoires from hundreds of donors and added high-resolution HLA genotyping. All discovery cohort repertoires had been generated on a single sequencing platform. Of the roughly 400 genotyped donors, about 80% fell in the genetic ancestry cluster associated with self-reported Caucasian donors. On average, 235,054 unique TCR beta nucleotide sequences were sequenced per donor among 398 genotyped donors of the cohort, with roughly 19% of those sequences being non-productive. Both class I and class II loci were covered by HLA typing, at four-digit resolution. The later analysis used no new phenotypic data to find candidate immune exposures, relying instead on TCR beta sequences and their occurrence across donors. To decide whether each TCR beta V gene segment behaved as functional or pseudogenic, an earlier analysis of some 600 of the donors relied on high-throughput TCR beta sequencing. General study outcomes and caveats: Presence/absence analyses assumed roughly uniform sequencing depth across donors, an assumption that may not hold. The only immune exposure information available for the cohort was CMV serostatus. Compared with equally common non-associated chains, HLA-associated TCR beta chains in a later analysis were more clonally expanded and had lower generation probabilities. According to a later analysis, most CMV-associated TCR beta chains appeared to be HLA-restricted, and the HLA associations seemed to be driven largely by CMV exposure. Because counts were too low, some 17 rarely observed V segments, including chromosome 9 orphons, were excluded from the earlier analysis of 587 of the donors. Because some donors lacked HLA typing at each locus, the association tests relied only on the typed subset. In the study, around 150 TCR beta chains were listed as associated with cytomegalovirus. Linkage disequilibrium might explain the correlated functional status among segregating V segments, but an unknown experimental factor could not be ruled out. This cohort had only TCR beta chains sequenced, and the lack of alpha or paired-chain data limited which features could be detected. Cytomegalovirus status was reported to be diagnosed by the classifier with high specificity and sensitivity in both the original and validation cohorts. V-gene and J-gene trimming of TCR beta chains was associated with a missense DCLRE1C variant in a later genetic analysis, and the association was replicated in an independent cohort. When HLA alleles, especially DR and DQ, strongly co-occurred, TCR associations were difficult to assign to individual alleles. Most TCR sequences were seen in very few donors, while some public TCRs were found in many individuals. The authors suggested that the approach could potentially be extended to other disease states and immunological phenotypes. In a later analysis, several top co-occurrence clusters were reported to appear linked to parvovirus B19, influenza, CMV and Epstein-Barr virus. A group of highly shared sequence variants was considered likely to be a technical artifact of the sequencing pipeline. According to a later genetic analysis, donors in an Asian-associated ancestry cluster had fewer N-insertions in productive TCRs than the approximately 710-donor mean. The 87-base-pair reads could not distinguish some IMGT-functional V segments, including TRBV6-2 and TRBV6-3, so those segments were excluded. In an earlier analysis of several hundred of the donors, most TCR beta V segments were observed in productive rearrangements about 90% or about 30% of the time, broadly matching IMGT annotations. A further reported finding was that TCR beta sequences accurately predicted the HLA-A and HLA-B alleles for most subjects in the first cohort. Specific HLA alleles were associated with 18,000 or so TCR beta sequences at a false discovery rate of 0.05 in a later analysis. A few of the identified cytomegalovirus-associated TCR beta chains were confirmed in vitro to be specific for cytomegalovirus antigens. In a later analysis, the rate of TCR association differed among HLA loci, with DRB1 alleles having the most associated TCRs and HLA-C alleles having the fewest.

The cohort comprised approximately 700 healthy bone marrow donors. All cohort members were sampled while nominally healthy, although unrecorded immune exposures were likely present. The donor was CMV seropositive and was included in the group of 290 or so seropositive cohort members. Every donor gave a peripheral blood sample, and the peripheral blood mononuclear cells from that sample were used for TCR beta sequencing. The Qiagen DNeasy Blood Extraction Kit was used to extract genomic DNA from the blood cell samples. Library generation was performed with the immunoSEQ multiplex PCR assay. A mixture of 60 forward primers for TCR Vbeta segments and 13 reverse primers for TCR Jbeta segments was used in the multiplex PCR. The CDR3 region of rearranged TCR beta genes was amplified from genomic DNA by a multiplex PCR assay. The Illumina HiSeq System was used to sequence the amplified TCR beta libraries as 87-base-pair reads. The published analysis was carried out like this. Across the 666 repertoires, a later analysis counted 75 million to 90 million unique TCR beta chains, 9.5 million to 13 million of which were shared by at least two donors. To remove PCR and sequencing errors, raw reads were error-corrected and collapsed into unique sequences using a nearest-neighbor algorithm that merged closely related sequences. Alignment of CDR3 sequences to IMGT reference sequences was used to assign V, D and J gene segments. For a sequence to be retained, at least a six-nucleotide match to both a V gene segment and a J gene segment was required. A rearrangement counted as productive if the CDR3 had no stop codons and remained in frame with V and J, and every other rearrangement counted as non-productive. Following IMGT convention, CDR3 was defined as the stretch from the second conserved V-encoded cysteine to the conserved J-encoded phenylalanine. Sequences without an unambiguous match to a single V gene segment were excluded from the earlier analysis of 450 to 650 of the donors. An earlier analysis of 587 of the donors classified V segments as functional when productive rearrangements were above 56.7% and as segregating when the standard deviation between donors was above 5%. A statistical classification framework was built for diagnosing cytomegalovirus status from the catalog of TCR beta chain sequences. In a later analysis, TCR nucleotide sequences were compared against IMGT/GENE-DB human TR gene sequences so that V and J genes could be assigned. Using the TCRdist pipeline, a later analysis assigned CDR3 sequences along with most-parsimonious VDJ recombination scenarios. A later analysis defined each TCR beta chain by its CDR3 amino acid sequence plus V-gene family, and excluded reads lacking a unique V-gene family. As a way to deal with suspected cross-contamination and a sequencing artifact, a later analysis dropped hundreds of nucleotide sequences that were highly shared and had low generation probability. For each public chain, a later analysis derived a clonal expansion index from normalized ranks of inferred template counts within each repertoire. In a later analysis, generation probabilities were computed using a VDJ recombination model fitted to out-of-frame rearrangements, and the results were checked against IGoR. A later analysis scored TCR-TCR, TCR-HLA and TCR-CMV co-occurrence with hypergeometric tests, applying a repertoire-size bias correction to TCR pairs. A later analysis estimated false discovery rates by permuting HLA or CMV assignments 20 times. In a later analysis, co-occurring TCRs were grouped using DBSCAN, with TCRdist sequence similarity added in when clustering inside HLA-allele-positive subsets. Repertoires with fewer than 30,000 or more than 120,000 public chains, plus five repertoires with anomalous nucleotide sharing, were excluded from co-occurrence clustering. In TCRdb, the immuneACCESS table is reduced to in-frame sequences with V and J assigned. These tables do not hold every clone; where another copy was compared, an unresolved V gene accounts for under half, and the others remain unexplained. That table supplies the V and J calls and clone size; D and trimming were determined from the DNA. This sample gives 180,000 or so clones in total; approximately 71% of them show up just once. The ten biggest clones cover 7.7% of the sample.

The junction carries 7 bases between V and J, which are trimmed by 2 bases and 3 bases respectively. Taken from cysteine to phenylalanine, the CDR3 has 14 residues. Of all the DNA, just the CDR3 is kept, 42 bases in frame from base 1. CDR1 and CDR2 are drawn from the germline V gene: SGHVS, FQNEAQ. For this clone: There is no known antigen for this receptor. The sample holds no much larger clone one base away, and base qualities are not on file.

Sequencing used PBMCs. The chain is encoded by TRBV7-8 joined to TRBJ1-4; a weak D assignment points to TRBD1 (5 bases agree). The receptor comes from a middle-aged woman in good health and CMV-seropositive. The CDR3 here reads CASSLPGANEKLFF. DNA sequence: TGTGCCAGCAGCTTACCGGGGGCTAATGAAAAACTGTTTTTT.